This passage covers 24 T cell receptor beta chains from one sample sequenced in a study of blood T cells in healthy people across ages (dated by TCRdb to between 2014 and 2017). The library relied on 5' RACE. The reads were generated on an Illumina HiSeq 2500. The second PCR ran for about 7 to 11 cycles and used a J-beta primer mix along with a sample-barcoded 5' primer. TCRdb itself trimmed the public reads at Q25 with fastp, ran MiXCR and retained productive beta chains. Every entry covers one CDR3 protein and lists the most common genes and DNA from its rows. In this sample the table shows about 830,000 distinct CDR3 sequences, approximately 67% of which occur a single time. Roughly 25% of the sample goes to the ten largest clones. The sequencing sample was made of blood. The receptors were gathered from a man aged 25-45 years in good health.

This clonotype was seen more than once but under ten times. The V and J genes are TRBV7-9 and TRBJ2-4; weak D call: TRBD2 (5 bases). This CDR3 comprises 15 residues. Germline V gene sequence: CDR1 SEHNR, CDR2 FQNEAQ (reference sequence). The V gene lost 6 bases and the J gene lost 6 bases, with 18 bases spanning the gap. The CDR3 protein is CASSSGLGYINIQYF. The CDR3 nucleotides read TGTGCCAGCAGTTCCGGACTGGGCTACATAAACATTCAGTACTTC.

V usage is TRBV29-1 and J usage is TRBJ2-2, with 10 bases fitting TRBD1. The CDR3 spans 14 residues. After removal of 4 bases from V and 8 bases from J, the junction contained 7 bases not matched to a gene. Germline CDR1 reads SQVTM; CDR2 reads ANQGSEA. The CDR3, as DNA: TGCAGCGTTGGGGGACAGGGGTTATCGGGGGAGCTGTTTTTT. Amino acids: CSVGGQGLSGELFF.

This clonotype was counted between two and nine times. The J gene is TRBJ2-4, the V gene TRBV7-2, with D unresolved. Judging by the DNA end, TRBJ2-7 fits better; the J call may be wrong. Germline V gene sequence: CDR1 SGHTA, CDR2 FQGNSA. This CDR3 spans 12 amino acids. CDR3 region: CASSRWNYEQYF. Written as DNA, the CDR3 is TGTGCCAGCAGCCGATGGAACTACGAGCAGTACTTC.

The chain has TRBV7-3 and TRBJ2-1, with D perhaps matching TRBD1 or TRBD2 (5 bases each). Deletions cut 7 bases from V and 6 bases from J, with 19 bases between. Germline CDR1 is SGHTA and CDR2 is FQGTGA. This CDR3 contains 15 residues. CDR3 amino acids: CASTTAPGQVNEQFF. In DNA, the CDR3 is TGTGCCAGCACGACCGCACCGGGGCAGGTCAATGAGCAGTTCTTC.

The chain carries TRBV7-3 and TRBJ2-1; D gene unclear. Trimming shortened V by 4 bases and J by 10 bases, and 8 bases separated the two germline ends. Germline V gene sequence: CDR1 SGHTA, CDR2 FQGTGA. This CDR3 contains 11 residues. The CDR3, as DNA: TGTGCCAGCAGCTCCAATCTGGAGCAGTTCTTC. Protein sequence: CASSSNLEQFF.

V gene TRBV20-1 combines with J gene TRBJ1-4, with 7 bases identical to TRBD1. The CDR3 is 15 residues long. Unmatched junction bases numbered 12, after V lost 7 bases and J lost 4 bases. Germline loops: CDR1 DFQATT, CDR2 SNEGSKA (reference sequence). Here the CDR3 reads CSVRTGRGVNEKLFF. The CDR3 region has the DNA TGCAGTGTACGGACAGGCCGAGGGGTTAATGAAAAACTGTTTTTT.

The chain combines TRBV6-5 with TRBJ2-1; possibly TRBD2 for D (6 bases). CDR3 length: 15 residues. V lost 4 bases, J lost 5 bases, and 15 bases lay in between. Germline V gives CDR1 MNHEY, CDR2 SVGAGI. The CDR3 DNA follows: TGTGCCAGCAGTTCCCAAGGCGGACTACACAATGAGCAGTTCTTC. Amino acids: CASSSQGGLHNEQFF.

This chain links TRBV28 with TRBJ2-7; no clear D. CDR1 MDHEN and CDR2 SYDVKM come from the germline V gene. CDR3 length equals 13 residues. Trimming cost V 7 bases and J 0 bases, with 10 bases left between them. DNA for the CDR3: TGTGCCAGCACCCCGCCTAGCTCCTACGAGCAGTACTTC. Encoded protein: CASTPPSSYEQYF. Combining the CDR3 with reference TRBV28 and TRBJ2-7 gives the whole variable domain DVKVTQSSRYLVKRTGEKVFLECVQDMDHENMFWYRQDPGLGLRLIYFSYDVKMKEKGDIPEGYSVSREKKERFSLILESASTNQTSMYLCASTPPSSYEQYFGPGTRLTVT.

This rearrangement joins TRBV20-1 to TRBJ1-1; no clear D gene. The CDR3 contains 13 residues. Germline V gives CDR1 DFQATT, CDR2 SNEGSKA (reference sequence). Deletions cut 7 bases from V and 4 bases from J, with 16 bases between. The CDR3 protein is CSVLQGWSTEAFF. The CDR3 DNA reads as TGCAGTGTTCTCCAAGGATGGAGCACTGAAGCTTTCTTT.

This clonotype was counted ten times or more. The rearrangement uses TRBV12-3 or TRBV12-4 and TRBJ1-1; no clear D gene. The CDR3 is made up of 11 amino acids. The V end was cut by 3 bases, the J end by 6 bases, with 5 bases between. For the CDR3, the DNA is TGTGCCAGCAGTTTTTCAGCTGAAGCTTTCTTT. It translates to CASSFSAEAFF.

V and J are TRBV9 and TRBJ2-3, with unresolved D. Deletions cut 2 bases from V and 4 bases from J, with 14 bases between. This CDR3 contains 15 residues. In germline, CDR1 is SGDLS, CDR2 YYNGEE. The CDR3 coding sequence is TGTGCCAGCAGCGTTGGACCATTAGTCGCAGATACGCAGTATTTT. Protein sequence: CASSVGPLVADTQYF.

The chain uses TRBV29-1 and TRBJ2-4; D is uncertain. TRBJ2-7 matches the DNA end more closely, so the J call is doubtful. This CDR3 is 12 amino acids long. Germline CDR1 SQVTM, CDR2 ANQGSEA. CDR3 amino acids: CSVESWFGEQYF. Written as DNA, the CDR3 is TGCAGCGTTGAATCCTGGTTCGGCGAGCAGTACTTC.

The rearrangement uses TRBV4-2 and TRBJ1-2; D ambiguous. This CDR3 is 15 amino acids long. The V gene's germline CDR1 is LGHNA and CDR2 YNFKEQ. Trimming removed 1 base from V and 5 bases from J, with 14 bases in between. The chain's CDR3 is CASSQGEDGAYGYTF. CDR3 DNA: TGTGCCAGCAGCCAAGGGGAGGACGGAGCTTATGGCTACACCTTC.

This clonotype has just a few counts. This chain joins TRBV29-1 and TRBJ2-7; TRBD1 aligns across 7 bases. Germline V gives CDR1 SQVTM, CDR2 ANQGSEA. V was pared by 7 bases and J by 2 bases, with 5 bases of the junction left unmatched. CDR3 length: 12 residues. In DNA, the CDR3 is TGCAGCGCACTGACAGGGACCTACGAGCAGTACTTC. It translates to CSALTGTYEQYF.

The J gene is TRBJ2-3, the V gene TRBV20-1; either TRBD1 or TRBD2 may fit D (5 bases each). Per the germline V gene, CDR1 is DFQATT and CDR2 is SNEGSKA (reference sequence). The germline V and J ends were trimmed by 5 bases and 6 bases, with 18 bases remaining between them. The CDR3 has 14 residues. In DNA form, the CDR3 reads TGCAGTGCTGAACCCGGGACGCTGACGGATACGCAGTATTTT. It is translated as CSAEPGTLTDTQYF.

This clonotype was counted a single time. The chain joins TRBV3-1 to TRBJ1-2; D is unresolved. The CDR3 consists of 11 residues. Trimming cost V 4 bases and J 7 bases, with 7 bases left between them. Looked up from germline, CDR1 is LGHDT and CDR2 is YNNKEL (reference sequence). This CDR3 reads CASSRESGYTF. The CDR3 DNA is TGTGCCAGCAGCCGGGAAAGTGGCTACACCTTC. Variable domain in full (rest from reference TRBV3-1 and TRBJ1-2): DTAVSQTPKYLVTQMGNDKSIKCEQNLGHDTMYWYKQDSKKFLKIMFSYNNKELIINETVPNRFSPKSPDKAHLNLHINSLELGDSAVYFCASSRESGYTFGSGTRLTVV.

V is TRBV6-5 and J is TRBJ1-5, with D possibly being TRBD1 (6 bases). This CDR3 spans 13 amino acids. V was cut by 6 bases and J by 7 bases, with 13 bases left in between. Per the germline V gene, CDR1 is MNHEY and CDR2 is SVGAGI. CDR3 in DNA: TGTGCCAGCAGCTTACAGGGCCACCAGCCCCAGCATTTT. Translating it yields CASSLQGHQPQHF.

There are a few counts of this clonotype. The genes are TRBV20-1 and TRBJ2-7, with 11 bases aligning to TRBD2. The CDR3 has 14 residues. Trimming took 4 bases from V and 4 from J; bases not matched to a gene: 6. The germline CDR1 and CDR2 sequences are DFQATT and SNEGSKA (reference sequence). DNA for the CDR3: TGCAGTGCTACGATAGCGGGGGGGCCATACGAGCAGTACTTC. Protein: CSATIAGGPYEQYF.

The rearrangement links TRBV6-5 to TRBJ1-5; 8 nucleotides agree with TRBD1. The CDR3 is 15 residues long. Unmatched junction bases numbered 2, after V lost 0 bases and J lost 4 bases. Germline CDR1 and CDR2: MNHEY and SVGAGI. The CDR3 here is CASSYSTGVNQPQHF. CDR3 nucleotide sequence: TGTGCCAGCAGTTACTCGACAGGGGTAAATCAGCCCCAGCATTTT.

In nucleotides, the CDR3 is TGTGCCAGCAGCTCCTCGGGACTAGCACAAGAGACCCAGTACTTC. It specifies CASSSSGLAQETQYF. The V call is TRBV5-5, the J call TRBJ2-5; TRBD2 matches at 9 bases. The CDR3 runs 15 residues. Looked up from germline, CDR1 is SGHKS and CDR2 is YYEKEE (reference sequence). Trimming took 3 bases from V and 2 from J; bases not matched to a gene: 5.

J is TRBJ2-7 and V is TRBV7-2; TRBD1 agrees at 8 bases. This CDR3 is 14 amino acids long. The V segment lost 5 bases and the J segment 5 bases; nucleotides outside the gene matches: 8. CDR1 and CDR2 from the germline V gene are SGHTA and FQGNSA. CDR3 nucleotide sequence: TGTGCCAGCAGCACTACAGGGGGGCGGAACGAGCAGTACTTC. This encodes CASSTTGGRNEQYF.

The rearrangement joins TRBV6-6 to TRBJ1-1; D call uncertain. Germline assignment: CDR1 MNHNY and CDR2 SVGAGI (reference sequence). The CDR3 totals 15 residues. Trimming removed 0 bases at V and 2 bases at J, with 10 bases between. This CDR3 is CASSYSILGNTEAFF. CDR3 bases: TGTGCCAGCAGTTACTCGATTTTGGGAAACACTGAAGCTTTCTTT.

This chain links TRBV7-2 with TRBJ1-5, with unresolved D. The V gene's germline CDR1 is SGHTA and CDR2 FQGNSA. Deletions cut 3 bases from V and 6 bases from J, with 12 bases between. The CDR3 loop spans 14 amino acids. The CDR3 protein is CASSFEGWGQPQHF. The CDR3 DNA reads as TGTGCCAGCAGCTTTGAAGGGTGGGGTCAGCCCCAGCATTTT.

This clonotype was observed a few times. This chain uses TRBV12-3 or TRBV12-4 with TRBJ1-6; a weak D match, TRBD1 (5 bases). V was clipped by 6 bases and J by 4 bases, with 10 bases between them. The CDR3 extends over 14 amino acids. CDR3 coding DNA: TGTGCCAGCAGCATCAGGGAATATAATTCACCCCTCCACTTT. Protein product: CASSIREYNSPLHF.